This paragraph reports one T cell receptor beta chain. Its antigen specificity is not known. Per-base quality was not reported, and no clone a single base away is much larger than it. The method behind the library was the immunoSEQ multiplex PCR assay. The table was pulled from immuneACCESS by TCRdb, which kept in-frame rearrangements only. Such tables lose some clones; where checked, under half of the loss comes from unresolved V genes, and the rest has no known cause. The sample table lists roughly 45,000 clones, almost 90% of them with a count of one. The biggest ten clones account for 4% to 6% of the sample. The data stem from a study of T cell changes during pregnancy in multiple sclerosis (dated by TCRdb to between 2019 and 2020). In terms of the full investigation: Changes in the T cell repertoire over the course of pregnancy were examined in this study in women with multiple sclerosis.

Trimmed from V: 0 bases; trimmed from J: 4 bases; junction bases lacking a gene match: 12. Reading the germline V gene gives CDR1 SGHRS and CDR2 YFSETQ. From the cysteine up to the phenylalanine, the CDR3 has a length of 18 residues. Only the CDR3 portion is preserved as DNA: 54 bases, with reading frame beginning at the first base. The sequence is built from TRBV5-1 and TRBJ2-1; a stretch of 8 junction bases matches TRBD1. This receptor was identified in a female donor in good health, enrolled as a control in a pregnancy study. This specimen consisted of peripheral blood, obtained in the second trimester of pregnancy. The CDR3 sequence is CASSLAGQGAKNYNEQFF. The DNA sequence follows: TGCGCCAGCAGCTTGGCGGGGCAGGGGGCGAAAAATTACAATGAGCAGTTCTTC.